This paragraph reports one TCR beta chain. This sample's TCRbeta library carried unique molecular identifier barcodes. TCRdb reprocessed the PCR reads with MiXCR, giving one entry per CDR3 protein. The sample lists 450,000 to 600,000 distinct CDR3 sequences; approximately 16% were seen once. The sample is drawn from a study of T-cell reconstitution after alpha-beta-depleted transplantation in children. V was trimmed by 5 bases and J by 2 bases, leaving 18 bases between them. The germline CDR1 and CDR2 sequences are DFQATT and SNEGSKA (reference sequence). The CDR3 is 15 residues long. This receptor was obtained from a human donor who donated a stem cell graft to a child with acute lymphoblastic leukemia. J is TRBJ2-5 and V is TRBV20-1, with D perhaps assigned TRBD1 or TRBD2 (5 bases each). Sequences were derived from PBMCs from the stem cell graft donor, sampled from the stem cell graft. The CDR3 protein is CSAVVEGQLQETQYF. Written as DNA, the CDR3 is TGCAGTGCTGTCGTAGAGGGGCAGCTACAAGAGACCCAGTACTTC.